This TCR beta chain was documented in a study of blood T cell repertoires in COVID-19. Overall study: Acute and convalescent COVID-19 specimens originated in the United States, Italy and Spain. PBMCs, B-cell-depleted T cells, or T cells provided the cDNA or gDNA that made up the material.

The germline V and J ends were trimmed by 2 bases and 4 bases, with 15 bases remaining between them. Germline V lookup: CDR1 SNHLY, CDR2 FYNNEI. This CDR3 is built from 16 residues. In the original analysis: Reference gene primer amplification in the assay estimated nucleated cell counts. The repertoire was sequenced with immunoSEQ multiplex PCR; TCRdb's copy has only in-frame clones and lacks some. The DNA gave D and trimming, while V, J and clone size come from that table. The table includes approximately 280,000 clones, roughly 89% detected once. This sequence joins TRBV2 and TRBJ2-1; weak D call: TRBD1 (6 bases). The sequenced material came from peripheral blood. The sequence was obtained from a man in his forties with acute or convalescent COVID-19. The CDR3 nucleotides are TGTGCCAGCAGTGAATTTGGGGGCGTGGGATACAATGAGCAGTTCTTC. This codes for CASSEFGGVGYNEQFF.